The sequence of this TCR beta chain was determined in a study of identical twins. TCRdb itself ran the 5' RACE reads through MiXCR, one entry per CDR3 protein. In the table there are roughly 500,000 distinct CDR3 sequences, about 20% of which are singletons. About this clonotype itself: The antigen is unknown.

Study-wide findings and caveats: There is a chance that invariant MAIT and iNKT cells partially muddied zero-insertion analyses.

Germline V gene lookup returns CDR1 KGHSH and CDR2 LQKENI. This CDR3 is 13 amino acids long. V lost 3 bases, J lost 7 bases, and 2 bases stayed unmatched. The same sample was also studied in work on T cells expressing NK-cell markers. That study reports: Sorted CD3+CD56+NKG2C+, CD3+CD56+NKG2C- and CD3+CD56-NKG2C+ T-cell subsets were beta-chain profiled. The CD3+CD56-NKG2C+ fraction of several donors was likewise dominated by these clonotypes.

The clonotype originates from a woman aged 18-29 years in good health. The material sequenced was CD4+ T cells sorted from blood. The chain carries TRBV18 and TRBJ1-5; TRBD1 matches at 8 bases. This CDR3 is CASSPDRVQPQHF. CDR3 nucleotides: TGTGCCAGCTCACCGGACAGGGTCCAGCCCCAGCATTTT.